This is a list of T cell receptor beta chains from one sample in a study of beta chain features in type 1 diabetes. The assay was immunoSEQ multiplex PCR, and TCRdb's table has in-frame clones only and misses some. The sample holds approximately 41,000 clones, approximately 60% seen once. Sequencing was done on a sample of Tregs from blood. Source of these receptors: a man aged 25-45 years with type 1 diabetes. Some clones in this sample may be carry-over from other donors' samples. Both conserved end residues are part of each CDR3. Each record gives: D gene, V gene, clone size, J gene, CDR3 DNA, CDR3 protein. The D gene is left open where the match is weak. Not all rows give a size; the values are once, few, many and, for expanded clones, a class.

>.|TRBV30|.|TRBJ1-2
TGTGCCTGGAGACTAGAACGGGGTCAATCGAACTATGGCTACACCTTC
CAWRLERGQSNYGYTF
>.|TRBV4-2|.|TRBJ1-2
TGTGCCAGCAGCCAAGAAGAGACAGCCGATGGCTACACCTTC
CASSQEETADGYTF
>.|TRBV5-1|.|TRBJ2-5
TGCGCCAGCAGCTTGAGTGGGGGGGCGGCAGAGACCCAGTACTTC
CASSLSGGAAETQYF
>TRBD1|TRBV7-3|.|TRBJ2-7
TGTGCCAGCAGCTTAACCGGGACAGGGGGCGTTTACGAGCAGTACTTC
CASSLTGTGGVYEQYF
>.|TRBV5-4|.|TRBJ2-5
TGTGCCAGCAGCTTAGGCGCCAGGGCCCAAGAGACCCAGTACTTC
CASSLGARAQETQYF
>TRBD2|TRBV7-2|.|TRBJ2-3
TGTGCCAGCAGCTTTAGCGGGGCCTCCACAGATACGCAGTATTTT
CASSFSGASTDTQYF
>.|TRBV2|once|TRBJ1-2
TGTGCCAGCAGTGAAGCGCTTCGACACTACTATGGCTACACCTTC
CASSEALRHYYGYTF
>TRBD1|TRBV25-1|.|TRBJ2-3
TGTGCCAGCAGTGAAAGGGGGCATACTAGCACAGATACGCAGTATTTT
CASSERGHTSTDTQYF
>TRBD1|TRBV27|.|TRBJ2-2
TGTGCCAGCCGTAGCAACAGGGGCACCGGGGAGCTGTTTTTT
CASRSNRGTGELFF
>.|TRBV5-4|.|TRBJ2-3
TGTGCCAGCAGCGCAAGATGGACTGTTGTCACAGATACGCAGTATTTT
CASSARWTVVTDTQYF
>TRBD2|TRBV4-2|.|TRBJ2-1
TGTGCCAGCAGCCGCACGGGACTAGCGGGGGGGCATGAAGAGCAGTTCTTC
CASSRTGLAGGHEEQFF
>.|TRBV5-1|.|TRBJ2-3
TGCGCCAGCAGCTTTGGGGCAGGGGGGGATACGCAGTATTTT
CASSFGAGGDTQYF
>.|TRBV30|.|TRBJ1-3
TGTGCCTGGAGTTGGGGGGACACCATATATTTT
CAWSWGDTIYF
>TRBD1|TRBV2|once|TRBJ1-2
TGTGCCAGCTCCGGACAGGTCGGGGTTGGCTACACCTTC
CASSGQVGVGYTF
>.|TRBV4-2|.|TRBJ2-3
TGTGCCAGCAGCCTCGGACTGGACACAGATACGCAGTATTTT
CASSLGLDTDTQYF
>.|TRBV7-6|.|TRBJ2-6
TGTGCCAGCAGCTTCGGTAACTCTGGGGCCAACGTCCTGACTTTC
CASSFGNSGANVLTF
>TRBD2|TRBV2|few|TRBJ2-1
TGTGCCAGCAGTGCGAGGGGACTAGCGGGCCTTTCCTACAATGAGCAGTTCTTC
CASSARGLAGLSYNEQFF
>TRBD2|TRBV7-3|once|TRBJ2-1
TGTGCCAGCAGCTATTCCGGGACTAGCGGGAATGAGCAGTTCTTC
CASSYSGTSGNEQFF
>TRBD1|TRBV10-3|.|TRBJ1-5
TGTGCCATCAGTGAGTCGAGTGGGACAGCAGATCAGCCCCAGCATTTT
CAISESSGTADQPQHF
>.|TRBV11-2|.|TRBJ2-1
TGTGCCAGCAGCTTATACACAGGGAGTGTGCAGTTCTTC
CASSLYTGSVQFF
>.|TRBV30|.|TRBJ2-7
TGTGCCTGGAGAGGTAGAGGCGGTCGGTTCTCCTACGAGCAGTACTTC
CAWRGRGGRFSYEQYF
>TRBD2|TRBV19|.|TRBJ2-1
TGTGCCAGTAGTATGCTAGCGGGGGGCCCAAATCCGACCAACAATGAGCAGTTCTTC
CASSMLAGGPNPTNNEQFF
>.|TRBV6-1|few|TRBJ1-1
TGTGCCAGCAGTGCCGAGATCAACACTGAAGCTTTCTTT
CASSAEINTEAFF
>.|TRBV5-1|.|TRBJ2-7
TGCGCCAGCAGCCGCAGTCGGACAGTGATCCGCGACGAGCAGTACTTC
CASSRSRTVIRDEQYF
>TRBD1|TRBV7-2|.|TRBJ1-2
TGTGCCATTCGACAGGGGAATGGCTACACCTTC
CAIRQGNGYTF
>TRBD2|TRBV6-1|.|TRBJ2-3
TGTGCCAGCAGTGCGGGACTAGCGGGGGCTACCACAGATACGCAGTATTTT
CASSAGLAGATTDTQYF
>.|TRBV5-4|.|TRBJ1-4
TGTGCCAGCAGCTTGGGAGCCGGGACTGCGAATGAAAAACTGTTTTTT
CASSLGAGTANEKLFF
>.|TRBV28|.|TRBJ2-7
TGTGCCAGCAGTTTGCGACTCGGGAAGGGTCCCCTCGAGCAGTACTTC
CASSLRLGKGPLEQYF
>.|TRBV5-1|.|TRBJ2-5
TGCGCCAGCAGTTTCCTCGGGGGATCAGAGACCCAGTACTTC
CASSFLGGSETQYF
>.|TRBV7-9|.|TRBJ2-1
TGTGCCAGCATGTCACCATGGCCCATTAAGCAGTTCTTC
CASMSPWPIKQFF
>.|TRBV7-9|.|TRBJ2-4
TGTGCCAGCAGCTTTGGGCCTATGAAGGACATTCAGTACTTC
CASSFGPMKDIQYF
>TRBD2|TRBV7-2|.|TRBJ2-1
TGTGCCAGCGGACTAGCGGGTTCCTACAATGAGCAGTTCTTC
CASGLAGSYNEQFF
>.|TRBV7-2|.|TRBJ2-7
TGTGCCAGCAGCTTAGTTTCAGGGTACGAGCAGTACTTC
CASSLVSGYEQYF
>TRBD1|TRBV5-1|few|TRBJ2-3
TGCGCCAGCAGCTTCCAGGGGGCACCAGATACGCAGTATTTT
CASSFQGAPDTQYF
>.|TRBV7-9|few|TRBJ2-7
TGTGCCAGCAGTAGTTCCGGGCTTCGGGGGGAGCAGTACTTC
CASSSSGLRGEQYF
>.|TRBV5-1|.|TRBJ2-7
TGCGCCAGCAGCTTGGAGCCGGGGTACTACGAGCAGTACTTC
CASSLEPGYYEQYF
>.|TRBV10-3|few|TRBJ2-2
TGTGCCATCAGTGGCTATGTGACAGGGAACACCGGGGAGCTGTTTTTT
CAISGYVTGNTGELFF
>.|TRBV5-1|.|TRBJ1-1
TGCGCCAGCAGCTTGGTCGGCAGGGGCGCTGAAGCTTTCTTT
CASSLVGRGAEAFF
>TRBD1|TRBV6-5|.|TRBJ1-2
TGTGCCAGCAGGGGGACAGGCCCCTATGGCTACACCTTC
CASRGTGPYGYTF
>.|TRBV4-1|.|TRBJ1-1
TGCGCCAGCAGCCCCCGGGACACTGGCTTGGAACAGGGTGAAGCTTTCTTT
CASSPRDTGLEQGEAFF
>TRBD1|TRBV6-5|.|TRBJ1-2
TGTGCCAGCAGTTACCTACCGACAGGGTCGGCCTATGGCTACACCTTC
CASSYLPTGSAYGYTF
>.|TRBV6-6|.|TRBJ2-3
TGTGCCAGCAGCTCCACAATCTCCGATACGCAGTATTTT
CASSSTISDTQYF
>.|TRBV27|.|TRBJ1-2
TGTGCCAGCAGTTTATTTTCGGGGGAGGGGTTCTATGGCTACACCTTC
CASSLFSGEGFYGYTF
>.|TRBV7-9|.|TRBJ1-5
TGTGCCAGCAGCTTAAGGGAGAATCAGCCCCAGCATTTT
CASSLRENQPQHF
>.|TRBV19|.|TRBJ2-2
TGTGCCAGTAGACCGACAAGTTTAAGTACCGGGGAGCTGTTTTTT
CASRPTSLSTGELFF
>TRBD1|TRBV30|once|TRBJ1-6
TGTGCCTGGAGGGCGGACAGGCAGTCACCCCTCCACTTT
CAWRADRQSPLHF
>TRBD1|TRBV6-5|.|TRBJ1-4
TGTGCCAGCAGTTCCAGGACAGGGGGGAAACTGTTTTTT
CASSSRTGGKLFF
>.|TRBV19|.|TRBJ2-3
TGTGCCAGTAGACAGACTAGAGTAGTCACAGATACGCAGTATTTT
CASRQTRVVTDTQYF
>TRBD1|TRBV7-9|few|TRBJ2-3
TGTGCCAGCAGTCTACAGGGGGCGCGCACAGATACGCAGTATTTT
CASSLQGARTDTQYF
>.|TRBV5-6|.|TRBJ2-3
TGTGCCAGCAGCCAGGGACTCTCTAGCACAGATACGCAGTATTTT
CASSQGLSSTDTQYF
>.|TRBV27|.|TRBJ2-3
TGTGCCAGCAGTTCCCAAGTGGCCAGGGGTATAGATACGCAGTATTTT
CASSSQVARGIDTQYF